Detailed here is one TCR beta chain. Its antigen is not identified. Trimming took 6 bases from V and 5 from J, leaving 14 bases between them. Germline CDR1 and CDR2: MNHNS and SASEGT. The CDR3 extends over 14 amino acids. The data were obtained in a study of PD-1 blockade in classical Hodgkin lymphoma. Broader study findings: Before treatment, complete responders showed about the same diversity as newly diagnosed patients.

Only in-frame clones appear in the TCRdb table, and some are missing; sequencing was by immunoSEQ multiplex PCR. Of a few thousand clones listed, around 63% are singletons. With no exception, relapse followed autologous stem cell transplantation in all patients, and brentuximab vedotin exposure varied. By magnetic negative selection, CD8+ T cells were isolated from the thawed PBMCs. Patients showed best responses of complete response, partial response or progressive disease. V is TRBV6-1 and J is TRBJ1-5; a weak D match, TRBD1 (6 bases). This clonotype was sampled from a human donor with classical Hodgkin lymphoma. The sample in question was CD8+ T cells from blood, obtained at baseline. This CDR3 reads CASRTGSTYQPQHF. The CDR3, as DNA: TGTGCCAGCAGGACAGGCAGTACATATCAGCCCCAGCATTTT.